One and the same sample provided the 14 T cell receptor beta chains below, sequenced in a study of cytomegalovirus exposure and HLA in healthy donors. The PCR had 60 Vbeta and 13 Jbeta primers. Using immunoSEQ multiplex PCR, the repertoire was profiled, and TCRdb retains in-frame clones only, with some absent. The sample records about 150,000 clones, more than 60% being singletons. The source material was PBMCs. Receptors originate from a man aged 35-49 years in good health and CMV-seropositive.

The chain joins TRBV5-4 to TRBJ1-2; a possible D gene is TRBD1 (6 bases). Germline V gives CDR1 SGHNT, CDR2 YYREEE (reference sequence). Trimming took off 3 bases at V and 5 bases at J, with 14 bases between the two ends. The CDR3 has 14 amino acids. CDR3 in DNA: TGTGCCAGCAGCTCCCAGGGGCCGGGGTATGGCTACACCTTC. This gives the protein CASSSQGPGYGYTF.

V usage is TRBV6-1 and J usage is TRBJ2-1; 11 bases are shared with TRBD2. Germline CDR1 MNHNS, CDR2 SASEGT. V dropped 2 bases and J dropped 2; count of bases not matched to a gene: 2. The CDR3 contains 16 residues. In DNA form, the CDR3 reads TGTGCCAGCAGTGAATTAGCGGGAGGGGCCTACAATGAGCAGTTCTTC. Encoded protein: CASSELAGGAYNEQFF.

V is TRBV10-3 and J is TRBJ2-7, with 7 bases fitting TRBD1. Germline V gene data show CDR1 as ENHRY and CDR2 as SYGVKD. This CDR3 is built from 16 residues. V was pared by 1 base and J by 0 bases, with 6 bases of the junction left unmatched. The CDR3 region is CAISELTGQHSYEQYF. In nucleotides, the CDR3 is TGTGCCATCAGTGAGTTAACGGGACAGCACTCCTACGAGCAGTACTTC.

The rearrangement uses TRBV7-8 and TRBJ1-1; no firm D call. Germline V gene sequence: CDR1 SGHVS, CDR2 FQNEAQ. The CDR3 sequence is 14 residues long. The ends were cut back, 5 bases at V and 6 bases at J, with 16 bases in the middle. The chain's CDR3 is CASSLGSNKPEAFF. The CDR3 DNA sequence: TGTGCCAGCAGCCTCGGGTCGAATAAACCTGAAGCTTTCTTT.

V and J are TRBV5-8 and TRBJ2-1; unclear D gene. The V and J ends lost 4 bases and 9 bases respectively, with 14 bases between them. Germline CDR1 and CDR2: SGHTS and YDEGEE. There are 13 residues in the CDR3. Written as DNA, the CDR3 is TGTGCCAGCAGCCCGTTTATGATCGGTGAGCAGTTCTTC. Protein sequence: CASSPFMIGEQFF.

The V gene is TRBV7-3, the J gene TRBJ2-7; unclear D gene. The CDR3 has 14 amino acids. Germline V gives CDR1 SGHTA, CDR2 FQGTGA. V shed 8 bases and J shed 0 bases, with 14 bases lying between them. CDR3 nucleotides: TGTGCCAGCGTGTGGAGCCTATTCTCCTACGAGCAGTACTTC. This gives the protein CASVWSLFSYEQYF.

The rearrangement joins TRBV27 to TRBJ1-2; D gene unclear. Between the trimmed V and J ends, which lost 6 bases and 4 bases, there was a span of 12 bases. The V gene's germline CDR1 is MNHEY and CDR2 SMNVEV (reference sequence). CDR3 length: 13 amino acids. The CDR3 DNA is TGTGCCAGCAGGCGGGGAGCTAGCTATGGCTACACCTTC. This encodes CASRRGASYGYTF.

The chain carries TRBV10-1 and TRBJ2-1; possible D gene TRBD1, 7 bases. CDR3 length equals 15 residues. V was shortened by 7 bases and J by 8 bases, with 21 bases between the two germline ends. The germline V gene encodes CDR1 WNHNN and CDR2 SYGVQD (reference sequence). The CDR3 spells CASTSGQGGADEQFF. The CDR3 region has the DNA TGCGCCAGCACCTCCGGGCAGGGGGGAGCGGATGAGCAGTTCTTC.

This clone was seen a few times. V is TRBV7-9 and J is TRBJ2-7; D is possibly TRBD2 (6 bases). Per germline, CDR1 SEHNR and CDR2 FQNEAQ (reference sequence). This CDR3 region has 15 residues. V was pared by 4 bases and J by 3 bases, with 16 bases between. The CDR3 sequence: CASSSTGTLNYEQYF. The DNA of the CDR3 is TGTGCCAGCAGCTCAACCGGGACTCTCAACTACGAGCAGTACTTC.

The rearrangement links TRBV6-5 to TRBJ2-2; 11 nucleotides match TRBD2. V gave up 0 bases and J gave up 6 bases; unmatched junction bases: 3. Looked up from germline, CDR1 is MNHEY and CDR2 is SVGAGI. This CDR3 spans 16 amino acids. CDR3 sequence reads: CASSYSIAGGAGELFF. For the CDR3, the DNA is TGTGCCAGCAGTTACTCCATAGCGGGAGGGGCCGGGGAGCTGTTTTTT.

The chain has TRBV4-3 and TRBJ1-2; D unclear. V shed 0 bases and J shed 4 bases, with 12 bases lying between them. CDR3 length: 15 residues. Germline V gene lookup returns CDR1 LGHNA and CDR2 YSLEER. CDR3 loop: CASSQDGRVFYGYTF. Here the CDR3 DNA reads TGCGCCAGCAGCCAAGACGGTCGGGTTTTCTATGGCTACACCTTC.

The chain has TRBV4-2 and TRBJ1-4, with TRBD1 as a possible D gene (5 bases). Germline-derived CDR1 and CDR2 are LGHNA and YNFKEQ. The CDR3 contains 15 residues. V gave up 0 bases and J gave up 7 bases, with 12 bases separating them. The CDR3 DNA reads TGTGCCAGCAGCCAAGATGTCCAGGGAGGTGAAAAACTGTTTTTT. Encoded protein: CASSQDVQGGEKLFF.

The DNA of the CDR3 is TGTGCCAGCAGCTTAGTGGGGGGGCGGGAGACCCAGTACTTC. Encoded protein: CASSLVGGRETQYF. This sequence joins TRBV11-2 and TRBJ2-5; D possibly corresponds to TRBD2 (7 bases). The V end was cut by 1 base, the J end by 5 bases, with 11 bases between. Germline loops: CDR1 SGHAT, CDR2 FQNNGV. The CDR3 extends over 14 amino acids.

The chain couples TRBV19 to TRBJ2-1, with 15 bases identical to TRBD2. The CDR3 length is 21 residues. Looked up from germline, CDR1 is LNHDA and CDR2 is SQIVND (reference sequence). The V and J ends lost 2 bases and 0 bases, in that order; junction bases with no gene match: 11. The CDR3 here is CASSIRRPGTSGRFSYNEQFF. The CDR3 DNA reads TGTGCCAGTAGTATAAGACGTCCAGGGACTAGCGGGAGGTTCTCCTACAATGAGCAGTTCTTC.